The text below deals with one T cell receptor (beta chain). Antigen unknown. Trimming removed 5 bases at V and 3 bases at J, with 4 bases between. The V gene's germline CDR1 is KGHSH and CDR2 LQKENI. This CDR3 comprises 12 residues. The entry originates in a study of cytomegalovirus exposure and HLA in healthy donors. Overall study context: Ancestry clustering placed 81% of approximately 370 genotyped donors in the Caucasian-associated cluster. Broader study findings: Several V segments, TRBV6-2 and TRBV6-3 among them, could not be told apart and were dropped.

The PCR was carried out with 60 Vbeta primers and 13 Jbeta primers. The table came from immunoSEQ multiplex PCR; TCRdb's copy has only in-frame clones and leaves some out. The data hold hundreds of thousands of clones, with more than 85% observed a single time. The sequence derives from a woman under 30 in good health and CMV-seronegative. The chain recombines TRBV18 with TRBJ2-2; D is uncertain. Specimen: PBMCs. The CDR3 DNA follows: TGTGCCAGCTCATCGTACACCGGGGAGCTGTTTTTT. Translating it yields CASSSYTGELFF.